The clone carrying this TCR beta chain was counted at least ten times. Its target is not known. The data were taken from a study of T cells after yellow fever vaccination. The germline CDR1 and CDR2 sequences are GTSNPN and SVGIG (reference sequence). The V gene end was trimmed by 0 bases and the J gene end by 7 bases; junction bases not matched to a gene: 9. The CDR3 spans 15 residues. Via MiXCR, TCRdb re-called the 5' RACE reads, giving one row per CDR3 protein. The sample holds 250,000 to 400,000 distinct CDR3 sequences, approximately 4.5% seen once. Study observations and caveats: Post-booster repertoires again held most primary-vaccination clones (roughly 96% CD4, around 90% CD8). Abundant clonotypes from the bulk population could contaminate FACS-sorted repertoires.

This rearrangement joins TRBV30 to TRBJ2-1, with 7 bases lining up with TRBD2. Sample: PBMCs, taken 15 days after the yellow fever booster vaccination. The TCR sequence derives from a man aged 18 to 29 who received the YFV17D yellow fever vaccine. The CDR3: CAWSVPSGLGNEQFF. The CDR3 region has the DNA TGTGCCTGGAGTGTCCCTAGCGGACTGGGGAATGAGCAGTTCTTC.